Below, 2 T cell receptor beta chains from the same sample are listed, as sequenced in a study of cytomegalovirus exposure and HLA in healthy donors. PCR primers comprised 60 Vbeta and 13 Jbeta primers. The data were produced by immunoSEQ multiplex PCR, yet TCRdb's version contains in-frame clones alone and is incomplete. Among some 95,000 clones listed, about 77% were seen once. Sequenced: PBMCs. Receptor source: a woman in her 40s in good health and CMV-seronegative.

The chain carries TRBV19 and TRBJ1-1; D remains ambiguous. V was pared by 7 bases and J by 8 bases, with 11 bases between. Germline V gene lookup returns CDR1 LNHDA and CDR2 SQIVND (reference sequence). The CDR3 has 11 amino acids. CDR3 loop: CASTRRNEAFF. In DNA form, the CDR3 reads TGTGCCAGTACGCGCCGTAACGAAGCTTTCTTT.

This clone showed up just a few times. V gene TRBV27 combines with J gene TRBJ2-1; 14 nucleotides line up with TRBD2. From germline, CDR1 is MNHEY and CDR2 SMNVEV (reference sequence). With 3 bases clipped from V and 9 bases from J, the junction kept 4 bases outside the gene matches. This CDR3 spans 15 amino acids. CDR3 residues: CASSLGLAGVGEQFF. The CDR3 region has the DNA TGTGCCAGCAGTTTGGGACTAGCGGGGGTTGGTGAGCAGTTCTTC.